One sample yielded the 26 T cell receptor beta chains listed below, sequenced in a study of blood T cell repertoires in COVID-19. Clones were sequenced by immunoSEQ multiplex PCR, and TCRdb holds only the in-frame ones, with some missing. The sample consists of about 250,000 clones, over 70% of them appearing once. The sequenced sample consisted of peripheral blood. These receptors all stem from a man aged 35 to 55 with active or convalescent COVID-19.

The chain is built from TRBV9 and TRBJ1-3; 10 bases map to TRBD1. The CDR3 is 16 amino acids. With V trimmed by 3 bases and J by 2 bases, 5 bases remained unmatched. Germline V CDR1 and CDR2: SGDLS, YYNGEE. The CDR3 DNA sequence: TGTGCCAGCAGCGCTACGACAGGGGGCACTGGAAACACCATATATTTT. Translating gives CASSATTGGTGNTIYF.

The chain has TRBV24-1 and TRBJ1-5; 8 positions agree with TRBD1. Germline V gene sequence: CDR1 KGHDR, CDR2 SFDVKD. The junction had 2 bases not matched to a gene; V was cut back by 2 bases and J by 6 bases. The CDR3 is 14 residues long. The CDR3 DNA sequence: TGTGCCACCAGTGATTCCAGGGGGCTTCAGCCCCAGCATTTT. Protein sequence: CATSDSRGLQPQHF.

This chain links TRBV5-1 with TRBJ1-4; 9 positions match TRBD1. Germline CDR1 reads SGHRS; CDR2 reads YFSETQ. The CDR3 consists of 15 residues. Trimming took 0 bases from V and 7 from J; bases not matched to a gene: 4. CDR3 DNA sequence: TGCGCCAGCAGCTTGGCCGGACAGGGGACTGAAAAACTGTTTTTT. Translated, it gives CASSLAGQGTEKLFF. Full variable domain (remainder filled in from reference TRBV5-1 and TRBJ1-4): KAGVTQTPRYLIKTRGQQVTLSCSPISGHRSVSWYQQTPGQGLQFLFEYFSETQRNKGNFPGRFSGRQFSNSRSEMNVSTLELGDSALYLCASSLAGQGTEKLFFGSGTQLSVL.

This clone was seen a few times. This rearrangement joins TRBV5-1 to TRBJ2-1; 15 nucleotides agree with TRBD2. The CDR3 runs to 15 residues. Germline-derived CDR1 and CDR2 are SGHRS and YFSETQ. With 3 bases clipped from V and 12 bases from J, the junction kept 7 bases outside the gene matches. CDR3 protein: CASSSGTSGRSGQFF. CDR3 DNA sequence: TGCGCCAGCAGCTCCGGGACTAGCGGGAGGAGCGGGCAGTTCTTC.

The CDR3 sequence is CASIGGGGDYTF. In nucleotides, the CDR3 is TGTGCCAGCATCGGGGGGGGCGGCGATTACACCTTC. The gene calls are TRBV6-6 and TRBJ1-2, with a possible D match to TRBD1 (6 bases). This CDR3 is built from 12 residues. V was pared by 7 bases and J by 11 bases, with 17 bases between. CDR1 is MNHNY, CDR2 SVGAGI, per germline (reference sequence).

The rearrangement links TRBV19 to TRBJ1-5; perhaps TRBD1 as D (6 bases). The germline V and J ends were trimmed by 5 bases and 1 base, with 15 bases remaining between them. This CDR3 region has 16 residues. Germline assignment: CDR1 LNHDA and CDR2 SQIVND (reference sequence). The CDR3, as DNA: TGTGCCAGTAGTTCCGCCGGGACACGGAGCAATCAGCCCCAGCATTTT. Translated, it gives CASSSAGTRSNQPQHF.

The V call is TRBV23-1, the J call TRBJ1-5, with TRBD1 identical over 12 bases. TRBV23-1 is assigned to the ORF class and has an uncertain function. Trimming cost V 5 bases and J 3 bases; bases outside gene matches: 23. CDR3 length: 22 amino acids. The CDR3, as DNA: TGCGCCAGCAGTTACCATCCCCTCCGGGACAGGGGGCGATACGGTGTCAATCAGCCCCAGCATTTT. As protein: CASSYHPLRDRGRYGVNQPQHF.

The J gene is TRBJ2-7, the V gene TRBV5-6, with 10 positions matching TRBD2. Germline V CDR1 and CDR2: SGHDT, YYEEEE. The V gene end was trimmed by 1 base and the J gene end by 7 bases; junction bases not matched to a gene: 14. This CDR3 comprises 17 residues. The CDR3 region is CASSLMPRAGGPREQYF. The CDR3 DNA is TGTGCCAGCAGCTTGATGCCCCGAGCGGGGGGGCCGAGGGAGCAGTACTTC.

The chain uses TRBV5-1 and TRBJ2-3; 9 positions match TRBD1. In germline, CDR1 is SGHRS, CDR2 YFSETQ. The CDR3 has 14 residues. The J segment lost 5 bases and the V segment lost 4 bases, leaving 5 bases of the junction unmatched. CDR3 protein: CASSQQGAGDTQYF. The CDR3 DNA follows: TGCGCCAGCAGCCAACAGGGGGCGGGAGATACGCAGTATTTT. The whole variable domain, remainder taken from reference TRBV5-1 and TRBJ2-3, is KAGVTQTPRYLIKTRGQQVTLSCSPISGHRSVSWYQQTPGQGLQFLFEYFSETQRNKGNFPGRFSGRQFSNSRSEMNVSTLELGDSALYLCASSQQGAGDTQYFGPGTRLTVL.

The CDR3 protein is CACTGTGPYEQYF. In DNA form, the CDR3 reads TGTGCCTGTACCGGGACAGGCCCTTACGAGCAGTACTTC. The chain couples TRBV30 to TRBJ2-7, with 8 bases aligning to TRBD1. CDR3 length equals 13 residues. V shed 6 bases, J shed 4 bases, and the junction held 8 bases outside the gene matches. Germline V lookup: CDR1 GTSNPN, CDR2 SVGIG (reference sequence).

The chain combines TRBV23-1 with TRBJ2-5, with D possibly TRBD2 on 5 matching bases. TRBV23-1 belongs to the ORF category, with a function that is uncertain. V dropped 0 bases and J dropped 3 bases, with 26 bases sitting between them. This CDR3 spans 20 amino acids. The CDR3: CASSQSRVGCWPPEEETQYF. Written as DNA, the CDR3 is TGCGCCAGCAGTCAATCTCGAGTCGGGTGTTGGCCTCCGGAGGAAGAGACCCAGTACTTC.

The chain uses TRBV14 and TRBJ2-1, with 9 nucleotides matching TRBD2. The germline CDR1 and CDR2 sequences are SGHDN and FVKESK. The CDR3 has 21 residues. V shed 0 bases, J shed 6 bases, and the junction held 21 bases outside the gene matches. The CDR3 nucleotides read TGTGCCAGCAGCCAAGATTTGGGATTGGGCCTAGCGGGGTATTCGTTCAATGAGCAGTTCTTC. The encoded protein is CASSQDLGLGLAGYSFNEQFF.

The J gene is TRBJ2-5, the V gene TRBV7-2, with TRBD2 matching over 10 bases. This CDR3 is 17 amino acids long. Per germline, CDR1 SGHTA and CDR2 FQGNSA. The ends lost 5 bases at V and 4 bases at J; junction bases unmatched: 13. The CDR3 sequence is CASSERGGLSLRETQYF. CDR3 nucleotides: TGTGCCAGCAGCGAGCGGGGGGGCCTTAGTTTAAGAGAGACCCAGTACTTC.

Regarding this clone: The same CDR3 can be traced to other DNA sequences in this sample. The gene calls are TRBV6-5 and TRBJ2-7, with 9 positions matching TRBD1. J lost 2 bases, V lost 2 bases, and 4 bases had no gene match. Germline CDR1 reads MNHEY; CDR2 reads SVGAGI. The CDR3 covers 15 residues. CDR3 loop: CASSYRGQGTYEQYF. The CDR3 bases are TGTGCCAGCAGTTACCGCGGACAGGGGACCTACGAGCAGTACTTC.

The chain is built from TRBV28 and TRBJ1-1; 11 nucleotides line up with TRBD1. The CDR3 has 15 residues. Per the germline V gene, CDR1 is MDHEN and CDR2 is SYDVKM. Unmatched junction bases numbered 5, after V lost 5 bases and J lost 3 bases. CDR3 residues: CASSLDRGRDTEAFF. The CDR3 DNA is TGTGCCAGCAGTCTGGACAGGGGGCGCGACACTGAAGCTTTCTTT.

The V and J genes are TRBV30 and TRBJ2-7; weak D call: TRBD2 (6 bases). V lost 4 bases, J lost 0 bases, and 7 bases lay in between. This CDR3 spans 12 amino acids. Looked up from germline, CDR1 is GTSNPN and CDR2 is SVGIG (reference sequence). CDR3: CAWTAGSYEQYF. CDR3 in DNA: TGTGCCTGGACAGCGGGCTCCTACGAGCAGTACTTC.

This rearrangement joins TRBV6-5 to TRBJ2-1; unclear D gene. V was shortened by 5 bases and J by 0 bases, with 5 bases between the two germline ends. Germline V gene lookup returns CDR1 MNHEY and CDR2 SVGAGI. The CDR3 loop spans 13 amino acids. The CDR3 DNA sequence: TGTGCCAGCAGTCTAAGCTCCTACAATGAGCAGTTCTTC. Its protein product is CASSLSSYNEQFF.

This chain connects TRBV5-1 to TRBJ1-4; D may be TRBD1 (5 bases). V gave up 4 bases and J gave up 8 bases, with 18 bases separating them. This CDR3 contains 15 residues. Germline-derived CDR1 and CDR2 are SGHRS and YFSETQ. The CDR3, as DNA: TGCGCCAGCAGCCCCCTGGGGGGGATTGAAGAAAAACTGTTTTTT. It translates to CASSPLGGIEEKLFF.

This clone came up once. The chain employs TRBV6-5 and TRBJ1-2; possibly TRBD1 for D (6 bases). The CDR3 has 12 amino acids. Germline CDR1 and CDR2: MNHEY and SVGAGI. V shed 6 bases and J shed 4 bases, with 9 bases lying between them. In DNA, the CDR3 is TGTGCCAGCAGGGGGGCTAGCTATGGCTACACCTTC. It codes for CASRGASYGYTF.

The genes are TRBV6-5 and TRBJ1-2, with 9 bases identical to TRBD1. Germline assignment: CDR1 MNHEY and CDR2 SVGAGI. J lost 8 bases, V lost 4 bases, and 11 bases had no gene match. This CDR3 region has 15 residues. CDR3 DNA sequence: TGTGCCAGCAGTTTCAATTTACAGGGGGCGCGAGGCTACACCTTC. It is translated as CASSFNLQGARGYTF.

This clone was counted between two and nine times. The chain combines TRBV19 with TRBJ1-1, with 9 bases matching TRBD1. CDR3 size: 15 residues. V dropped 5 bases and J dropped 3; count of bases not matched to a gene: 7. Germline V gives CDR1 LNHDA, CDR2 SQIVND (reference sequence). CDR3 amino acids: CASSPRDRADTEAFF. In DNA form, the CDR3 reads TGTGCCAGTAGTCCACGGGACAGGGCGGACACTGAAGCTTTCTTT. The full variable domain, in which reference TRBV19 and TRBJ1-1 provide the parts outside the CDR3, is DGGITQSPKYLFRKEGQNVTLSCEQNLNHDAMYWYRQDPGQGLRLIYYSQIVNDFQKGDIAEGYSVSREKKESFPLTVTSAQKNPTAFYLCASSPRDRADTEAFFGQGTRLTVV.

V is TRBV30 and J is TRBJ2-1; 11 positions match TRBD1. The CDR3 extends over 14 amino acids. Losses at the gene ends were 4 bases for V and 7 bases for J; bases not matched to a gene: 6. In germline, CDR1 is GTSNPN, CDR2 SVGIG (reference sequence). CDR3 amino acids: CAWTRGQGVNEQFF. In DNA form, the CDR3 reads TGTGCCTGGACCAGGGGACAGGGGGTAAATGAGCAGTTCTTC.

The rearrangement links TRBV24-1 to TRBJ2-1; the match to TRBD2 covers 10 bases. Trimming cost V 5 bases and J 4 bases; bases outside gene matches: 13. Germline V CDR1 and CDR2: KGHDR, SFDVKD. The CDR3 loop spans 18 amino acids. CDR3 amino acids: CATSGSSGGGDKYNEQFF. CDR3 bases: TGTGCCACCAGTGGGTCTAGCGGGGGCGGGGATAAATACAATGAGCAGTTCTTC.

Only one count was recorded for this clone. V and J are TRBV12-5 and TRBJ1-1, with TRBD1 identical over 9 bases. The junction had 1 base not matched to a gene; V was cut back by 2 bases and J by 0 bases. The germline CDR1 and CDR2 sequences are LGHNT and FRNRAP. The CDR3 sequence is 15 residues long. The CDR3 nucleotides read TGTGCTAGTGGTTTGAGGACAGGGGTGAACACTGAAGCTTTCTTT. Encoded protein: CASGLRTGVNTEAFF.

This clone was recorded only once. The rearrangement uses TRBV30 and TRBJ1-2; D gene ambiguous. V lost 5 bases and J lost 6, with 10 bases in between. The CDR3 is 11 amino acids. The germline CDR1 and CDR2 sequences are GTSNPN and SVGIG (reference sequence). CDR3 amino acids: CAWALSHGYTF. CDR3 coding DNA: TGTGCCTGGGCGCTATCCCATGGCTACACCTTC.

The rearrangement links TRBV30 to TRBJ1-2; TRBD1 matches at 8 bases. The CDR3 extends over 12 amino acids. The V and J ends lost 5 bases and 5 bases, in that order; junction bases with no gene match: 4. Germline CDR1 reads GTSNPN; CDR2 reads SVGIG (reference sequence). In DNA, the CDR3 is TGTGCCTGGGGACAGGGATCGTATGGCTACACCTTC. Protein: CAWGQGSYGYTF.